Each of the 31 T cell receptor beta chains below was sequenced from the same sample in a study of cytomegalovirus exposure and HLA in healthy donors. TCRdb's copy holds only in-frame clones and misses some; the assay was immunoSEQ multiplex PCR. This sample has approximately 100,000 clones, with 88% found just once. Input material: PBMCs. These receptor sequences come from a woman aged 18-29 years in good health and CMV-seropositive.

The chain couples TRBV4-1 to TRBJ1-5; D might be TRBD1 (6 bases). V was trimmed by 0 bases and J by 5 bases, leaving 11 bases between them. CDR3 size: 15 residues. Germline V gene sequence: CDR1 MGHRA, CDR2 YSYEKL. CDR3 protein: CASSQDRGAYQPQHF. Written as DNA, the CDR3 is TGCGCCAGCAGCCAAGATCGGGGGGCCTATCAGCCCCAGCATTTT.

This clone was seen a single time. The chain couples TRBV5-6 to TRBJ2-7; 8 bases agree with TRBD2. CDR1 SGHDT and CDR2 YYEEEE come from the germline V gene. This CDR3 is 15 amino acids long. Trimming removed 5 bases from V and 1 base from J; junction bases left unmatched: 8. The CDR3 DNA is TGTGCCAGCAGTCAAGCGGGGGAAGATTCCTACGAGCAGTACGTC. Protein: CASSQAGEDSYEQYV.

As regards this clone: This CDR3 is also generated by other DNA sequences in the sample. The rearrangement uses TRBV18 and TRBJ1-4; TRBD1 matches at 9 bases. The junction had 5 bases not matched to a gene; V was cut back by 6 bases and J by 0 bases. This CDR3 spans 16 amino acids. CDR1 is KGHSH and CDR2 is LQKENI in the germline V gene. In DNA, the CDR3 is TGTGCCAGCTCGCCTAGACAGGGGGCAACTAATGAAAAACTGTTTTTT. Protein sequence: CASSPRQGATNEKLFF.

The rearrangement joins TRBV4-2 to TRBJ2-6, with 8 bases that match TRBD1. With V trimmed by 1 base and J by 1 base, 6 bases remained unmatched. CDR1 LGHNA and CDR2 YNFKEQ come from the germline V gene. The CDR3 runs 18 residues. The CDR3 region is CASSQGDRRRSGANVLTF. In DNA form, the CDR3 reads TGTGCCAGCAGCCAAGGGGACAGGAGACGTTCTGGGGCCAACGTCCTGACTTTC.

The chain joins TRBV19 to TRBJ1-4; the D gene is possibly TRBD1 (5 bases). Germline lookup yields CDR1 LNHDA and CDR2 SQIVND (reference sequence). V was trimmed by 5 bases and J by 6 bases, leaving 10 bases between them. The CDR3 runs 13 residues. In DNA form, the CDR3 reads TGTGCCAGTAGTTCCTGGGGGGATGAAAAACTGTTTTTT. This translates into CASSSWGDEKLFF. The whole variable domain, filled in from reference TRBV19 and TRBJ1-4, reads DGGITQSPKYLFRKEGQNVTLSCEQNLNHDAMYWYRQDPGQGLRLIYYSQIVNDFQKGDIAEGYSVSREKKESFPLTVTSAQKNPTAFYLCASSSWGDEKLFFGSGTQLSVL.

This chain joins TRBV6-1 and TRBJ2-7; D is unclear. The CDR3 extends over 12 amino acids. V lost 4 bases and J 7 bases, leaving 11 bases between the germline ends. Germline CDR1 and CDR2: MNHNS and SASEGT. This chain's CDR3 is CASSGKYWEQYV. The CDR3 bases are TGTGCCAGCAGTGGGAAATACTGGGAGCAGTACGTC.

DNA for the CDR3: TGTGCCAGCAGCGTTTCAGGGAATACCTACAATGAGCAGTTCTTC. Encoded protein: CASSVSGNTYNEQFF. The rearrangement uses TRBV9 and TRBJ2-1; tentative D call: TRBD1 (5 bases). This CDR3 spans 15 amino acids. V was trimmed by 2 bases and J by 2 bases, leaving 11 bases between them. Looked up from germline, CDR1 is SGDLS and CDR2 is YYNGEE. The variable domain in full, completed from reference TRBV9 and TRBJ2-1, reads DSGVTQTPKHLITATGQRVTLRCSPRSGDLSVYWYQQSLDQGLQFLIQYYNGEERAKGNILERFSAQQFPDLHSELNLSSLELGDSALYFCASSVSGNTYNEQFFGPGTRLTVL.

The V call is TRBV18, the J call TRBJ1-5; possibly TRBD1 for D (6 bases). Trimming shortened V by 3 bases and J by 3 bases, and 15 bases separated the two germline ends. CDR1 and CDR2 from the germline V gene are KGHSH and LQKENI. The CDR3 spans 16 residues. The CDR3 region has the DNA TGTGCCAGCTCACCCGCCACGACAGGTATCAATCAGCCCCAGCATTTT. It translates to CASSPATTGINQPQHF.

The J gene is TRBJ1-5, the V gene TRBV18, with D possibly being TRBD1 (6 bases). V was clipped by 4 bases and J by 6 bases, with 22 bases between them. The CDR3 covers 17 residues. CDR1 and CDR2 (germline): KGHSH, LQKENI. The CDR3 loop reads CASSLSGTQRLVQPQHF. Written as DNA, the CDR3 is TGTGCCAGCTCACTATCCGGGACACAGCGTCTGGTTCAGCCCCAGCATTTT. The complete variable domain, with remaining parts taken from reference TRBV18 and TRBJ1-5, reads NAGVMQNPRHLVRRRGQEARLRCSPMKGHSHVYWYRQLPEEGLKFMVYLQKENIIDESGMPKERFSAEFPKEGPSILRIQQVVRGDSAAYFCASSLSGTQRLVQPQHFGDGTRLSIL.

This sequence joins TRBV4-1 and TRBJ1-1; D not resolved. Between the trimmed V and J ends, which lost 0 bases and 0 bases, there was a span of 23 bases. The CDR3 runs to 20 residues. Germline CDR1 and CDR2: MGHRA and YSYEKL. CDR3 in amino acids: CASSQDPAGGVNPMNTEAFF. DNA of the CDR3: TGCGCCAGCAGCCAAGATCCTGCGGGAGGAGTTAACCCTATGAACACTGAAGCTTTCTTT.

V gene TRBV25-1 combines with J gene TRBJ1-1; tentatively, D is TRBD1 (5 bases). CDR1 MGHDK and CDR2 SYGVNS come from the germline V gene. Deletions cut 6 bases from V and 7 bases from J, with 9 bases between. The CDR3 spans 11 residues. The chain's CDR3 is CASRGHLEAFF. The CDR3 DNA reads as TGTGCCAGCAGAGGACACCTTGAAGCTTTCTTT. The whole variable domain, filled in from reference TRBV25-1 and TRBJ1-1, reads EADIYQTPRYLVIGTGKKITLECSQTMGHDKMYWYQQDPGMELHLIHYSYGVNSTEKGDLSSESTVSRIRTEHFPLTLESARPSHTSQYLCASRGHLEAFFGQGTRLTVV.

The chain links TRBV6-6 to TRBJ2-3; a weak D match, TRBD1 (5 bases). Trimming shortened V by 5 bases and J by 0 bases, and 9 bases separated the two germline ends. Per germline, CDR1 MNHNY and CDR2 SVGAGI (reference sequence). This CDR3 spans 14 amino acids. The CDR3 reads CASSLTASTDTQYF. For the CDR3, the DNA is TGTGCCAGCAGTCTGACAGCTAGCACAGATACGCAGTATTTT.

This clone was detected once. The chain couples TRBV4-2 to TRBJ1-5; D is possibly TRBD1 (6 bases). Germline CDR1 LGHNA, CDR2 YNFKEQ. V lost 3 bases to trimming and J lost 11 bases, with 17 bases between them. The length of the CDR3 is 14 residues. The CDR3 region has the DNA TGTGCCAGCAGCCAGGACACAGGGTTTCTCTCCCAGCATTTT. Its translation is CASSQDTGFLSQHF.

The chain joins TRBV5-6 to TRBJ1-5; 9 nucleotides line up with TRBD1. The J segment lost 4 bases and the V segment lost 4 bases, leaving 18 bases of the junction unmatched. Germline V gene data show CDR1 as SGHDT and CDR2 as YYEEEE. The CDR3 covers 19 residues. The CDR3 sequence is CASSLRRTGTGRMNQPQHF. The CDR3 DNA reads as TGTGCCAGCAGCCTACGGCGAACCGGGACAGGGAGAATGAATCAGCCCCAGCATTTT.

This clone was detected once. The CDR3 DNA is TGTGCCAGCAGCTCAAAGGACAACGGGTCACCCCTCCACTTT. Translating gives CASSSKDNGSPLHF. V is TRBV5-5 and J is TRBJ1-6, with a weak D call TRBD1 (5 bases). The CDR3 has 14 amino acids. Trimming took 3 bases from V and 10 from J, leaving 14 bases between them. Germline CDR1 is SGHKS and CDR2 is YYEKEE (reference sequence).

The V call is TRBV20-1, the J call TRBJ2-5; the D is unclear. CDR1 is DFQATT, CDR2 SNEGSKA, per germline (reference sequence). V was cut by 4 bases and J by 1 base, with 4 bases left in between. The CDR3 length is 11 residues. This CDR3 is CSATLQETQYF. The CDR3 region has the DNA TGCAGTGCTACTCTCCAAGAGACCCAGTACTTC.

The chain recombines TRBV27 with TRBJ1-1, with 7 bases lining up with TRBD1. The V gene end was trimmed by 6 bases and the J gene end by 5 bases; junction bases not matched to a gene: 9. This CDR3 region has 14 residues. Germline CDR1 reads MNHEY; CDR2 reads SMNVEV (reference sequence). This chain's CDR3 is CASSVTGVGTEAFF. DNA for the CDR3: TGTGCCAGCAGCGTCACAGGGGTGGGTACTGAAGCTTTCTTT.

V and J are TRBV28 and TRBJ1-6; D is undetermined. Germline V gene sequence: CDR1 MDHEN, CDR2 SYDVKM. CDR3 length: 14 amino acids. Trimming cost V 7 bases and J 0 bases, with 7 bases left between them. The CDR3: CASTRSSYNSPLHF. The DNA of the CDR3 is TGTGCCAGCACCAGAAGCTCCTATAATTCACCCCTCCACTTT.

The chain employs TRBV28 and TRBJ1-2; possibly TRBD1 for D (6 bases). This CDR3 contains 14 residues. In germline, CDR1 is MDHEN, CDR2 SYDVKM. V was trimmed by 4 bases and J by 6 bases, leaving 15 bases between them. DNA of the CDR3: TGTGCCAGCAGTTCCTCTACAGGGTCCGATGGCTACACCTTC. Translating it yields CASSSSTGSDGYTF.

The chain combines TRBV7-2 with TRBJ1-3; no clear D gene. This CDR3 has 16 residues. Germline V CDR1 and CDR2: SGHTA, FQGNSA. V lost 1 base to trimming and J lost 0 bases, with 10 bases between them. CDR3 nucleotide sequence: TGTGCCAGCAGCTTAGTGCAGGCGAGCTCTGGAAACACCATATATTTT. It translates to CASSLVQASSGNTIYF.

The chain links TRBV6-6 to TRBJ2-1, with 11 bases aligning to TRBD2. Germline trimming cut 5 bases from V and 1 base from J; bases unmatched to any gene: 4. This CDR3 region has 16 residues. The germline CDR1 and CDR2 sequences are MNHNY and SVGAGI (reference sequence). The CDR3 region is CASSKTSGESYNEQFF. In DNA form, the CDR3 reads TGTGCCAGCAGTAAGACTAGCGGGGAGTCCTACAATGAGCAGTTCTTC.

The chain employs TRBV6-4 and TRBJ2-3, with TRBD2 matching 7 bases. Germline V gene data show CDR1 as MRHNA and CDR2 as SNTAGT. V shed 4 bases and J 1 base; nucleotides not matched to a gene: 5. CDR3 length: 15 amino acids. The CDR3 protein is CASSVGRGGTDTQYF. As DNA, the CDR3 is TGTGCCAGCAGTGTAGGCCGGGGGGGCACAGATACGCAGTATTTT.

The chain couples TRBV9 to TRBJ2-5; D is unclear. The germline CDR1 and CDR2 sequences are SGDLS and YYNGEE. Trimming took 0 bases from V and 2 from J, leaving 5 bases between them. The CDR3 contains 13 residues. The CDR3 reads CASSVAEQETQYF. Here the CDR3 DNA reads TGTGCCAGCAGCGTAGCCGAGCAAGAGACCCAGTACTTC.

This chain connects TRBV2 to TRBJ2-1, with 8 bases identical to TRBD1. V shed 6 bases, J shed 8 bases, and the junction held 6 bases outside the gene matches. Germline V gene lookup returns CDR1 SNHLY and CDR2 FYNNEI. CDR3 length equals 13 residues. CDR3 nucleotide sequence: TGTGCCAGCAGGCAGGGGGCTACTGATGAGCAGTTCTTC. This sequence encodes CASRQGATDEQFF.

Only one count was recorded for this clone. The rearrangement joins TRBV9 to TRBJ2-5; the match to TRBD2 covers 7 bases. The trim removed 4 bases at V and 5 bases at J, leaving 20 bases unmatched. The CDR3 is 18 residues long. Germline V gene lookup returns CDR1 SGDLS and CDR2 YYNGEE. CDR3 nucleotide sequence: TGTGCCAGCAGCATCCCCCCTGAGGCTAGCGGTGGTGTGGAGACCCAGTACTTC. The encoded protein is CASSIPPEASGGVETQYF.

The chain's CDR3 is CASSRGEPYEQYV. In DNA form, the CDR3 reads TGTGCCAGCAGTAGAGGAGAACCTTACGAGCAGTACGTC. J is TRBJ2-7 and V is TRBV28; D gene uncertain. From germline, CDR1 is MDHEN and CDR2 SYDVKM. This CDR3 is built from 13 residues. The V end lost 5 bases, the J end lost 4 bases, and 12 bases lay between the germline ends.

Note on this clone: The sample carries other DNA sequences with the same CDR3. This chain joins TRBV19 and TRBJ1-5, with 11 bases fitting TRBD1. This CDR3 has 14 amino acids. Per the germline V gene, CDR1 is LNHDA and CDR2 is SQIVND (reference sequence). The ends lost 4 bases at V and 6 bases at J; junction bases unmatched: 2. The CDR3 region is CASSRGTGGQPQHF. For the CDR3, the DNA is TGTGCCAGTAGTAGAGGGACAGGGGGTCAGCCCCAGCATTTT. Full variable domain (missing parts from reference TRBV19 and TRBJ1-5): DGGITQSPKYLFRKEGQNVTLSCEQNLNHDAMYWYRQDPGQGLRLIYYSQIVNDFQKGDIAEGYSVSREKKESFPLTVTSAQKNPTAFYLCASSRGTGGQPQHFGDGTRLSIL.

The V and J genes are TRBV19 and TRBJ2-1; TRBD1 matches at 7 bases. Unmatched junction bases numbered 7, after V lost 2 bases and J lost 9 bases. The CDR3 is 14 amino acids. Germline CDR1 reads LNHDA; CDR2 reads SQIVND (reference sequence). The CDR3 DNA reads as TGTGCCAGTAGTATACTGAGGGGGCAGGGTGAGCAGTTCTTC. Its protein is CASSILRGQGEQFF.

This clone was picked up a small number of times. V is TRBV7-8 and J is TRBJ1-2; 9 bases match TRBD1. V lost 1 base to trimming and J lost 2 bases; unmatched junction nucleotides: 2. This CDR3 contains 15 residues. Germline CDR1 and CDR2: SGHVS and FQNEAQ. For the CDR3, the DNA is TGTGCCAGCAGCTTAGAACAGGGGGCCAACTATGGCTACACCTTC. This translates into CASSLEQGANYGYTF.

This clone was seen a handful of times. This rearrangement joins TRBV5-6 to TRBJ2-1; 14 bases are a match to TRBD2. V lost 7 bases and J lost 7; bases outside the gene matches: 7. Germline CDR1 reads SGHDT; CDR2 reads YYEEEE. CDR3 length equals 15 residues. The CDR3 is CASHAWTSGGNEQFF. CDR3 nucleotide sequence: TGTGCCAGCCACGCGTGGACTAGCGGGGGGAATGAGCAGTTCTTC.

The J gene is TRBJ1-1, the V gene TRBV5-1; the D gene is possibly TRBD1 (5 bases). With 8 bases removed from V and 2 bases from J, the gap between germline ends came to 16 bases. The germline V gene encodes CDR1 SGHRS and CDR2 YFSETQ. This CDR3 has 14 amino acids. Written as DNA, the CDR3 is TGCGCCAGTCAGAAGCGGGGGACCAACACTGAAGCTTTCTTT. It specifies CASQKRGTNTEAFF.